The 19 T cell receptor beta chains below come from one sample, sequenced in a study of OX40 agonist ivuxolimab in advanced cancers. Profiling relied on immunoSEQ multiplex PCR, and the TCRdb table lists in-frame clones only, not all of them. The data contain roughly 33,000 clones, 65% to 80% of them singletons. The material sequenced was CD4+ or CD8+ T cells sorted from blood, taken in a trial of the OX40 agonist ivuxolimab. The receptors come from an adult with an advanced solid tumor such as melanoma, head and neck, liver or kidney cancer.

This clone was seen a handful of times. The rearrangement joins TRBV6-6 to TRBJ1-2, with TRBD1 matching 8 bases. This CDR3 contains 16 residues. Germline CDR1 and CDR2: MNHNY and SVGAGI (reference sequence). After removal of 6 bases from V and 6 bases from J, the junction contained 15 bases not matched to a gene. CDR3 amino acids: CASSQRNRGVGNGYTF. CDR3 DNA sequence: TGTGCCAGCAGCCAAAGGAACAGGGGGGTTGGGAATGGCTACACCTTC.

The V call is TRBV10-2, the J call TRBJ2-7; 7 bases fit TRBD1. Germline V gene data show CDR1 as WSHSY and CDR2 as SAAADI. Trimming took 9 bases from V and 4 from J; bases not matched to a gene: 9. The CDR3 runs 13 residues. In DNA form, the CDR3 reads TGCGCCAGTGGTTCCGGGACAGCTTACGAGCAGTACGTC. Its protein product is CASGSGTAYEQYV.

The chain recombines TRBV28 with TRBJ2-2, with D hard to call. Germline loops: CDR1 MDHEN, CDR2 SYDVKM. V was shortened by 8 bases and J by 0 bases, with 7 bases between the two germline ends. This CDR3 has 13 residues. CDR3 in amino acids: CASRAANTGELFF. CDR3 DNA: TGTGCCAGCCGAGCCGCGAACACCGGGGAGCTGTTTTTT.

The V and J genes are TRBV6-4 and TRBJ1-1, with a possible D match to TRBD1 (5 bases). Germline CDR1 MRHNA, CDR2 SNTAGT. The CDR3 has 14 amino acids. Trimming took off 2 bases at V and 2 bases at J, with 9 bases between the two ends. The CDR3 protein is CASSDGADNTEAFF. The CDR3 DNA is TGTGCCAGCAGTGACGGGGCCGACAACACTGAAGCTTTCTTT.

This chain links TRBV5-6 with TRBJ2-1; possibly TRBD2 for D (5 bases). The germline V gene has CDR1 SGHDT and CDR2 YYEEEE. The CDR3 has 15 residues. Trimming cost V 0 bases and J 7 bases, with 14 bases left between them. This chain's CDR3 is CASSLDGLGGNEQFF. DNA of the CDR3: TGTGCCAGCAGCTTGGATGGGCTTGGCGGGAATGAGCAGTTCTTC.

The CDR3 DNA sequence: TGTGCCAGCAGGCGACAGGGGGAGGACTATGGCTACACCTTC. The encoded protein is CASRRQGEDYGYTF. The rearrangement links TRBV28 to TRBJ1-2; 9 nucleotides align to TRBD1. V trimming: 6 bases; J trimming: 3 bases; junction bases outside the gene matches: 5. CDR1 and CDR2 (germline): MDHEN, SYDVKM. CDR3 length equals 14 residues.

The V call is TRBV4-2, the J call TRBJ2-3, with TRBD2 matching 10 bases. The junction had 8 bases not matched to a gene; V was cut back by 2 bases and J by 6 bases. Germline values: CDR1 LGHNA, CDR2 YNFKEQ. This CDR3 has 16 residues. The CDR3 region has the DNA TGTGCCAGCAGCCAACCAATAGCGGGGGGTTTGGATACGCAGTATTTT. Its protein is CASSQPIAGGLDTQYF.

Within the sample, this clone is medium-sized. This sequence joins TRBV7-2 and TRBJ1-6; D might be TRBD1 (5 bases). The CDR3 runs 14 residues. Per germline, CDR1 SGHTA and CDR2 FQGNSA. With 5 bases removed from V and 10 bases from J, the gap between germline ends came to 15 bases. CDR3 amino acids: CASSPTRGGSPLHF. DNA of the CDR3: TGTGCCAGCAGCCCGACCCGGGGCGGATCACCCCTCCACTTT.

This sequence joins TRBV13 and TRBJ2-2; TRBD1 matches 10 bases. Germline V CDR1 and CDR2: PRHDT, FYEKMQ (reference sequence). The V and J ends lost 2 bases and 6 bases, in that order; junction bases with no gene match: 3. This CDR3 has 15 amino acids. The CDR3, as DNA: TGTGCCAGCAGCTTACGGACAGGGGGGTCCGGGGAGCTGTTTTTT. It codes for CASSLRTGGSGELFF. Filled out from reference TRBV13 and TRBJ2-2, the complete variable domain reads AAGVIQSPRHLIKEKRETATLKCYPIPRHDTVYWYQQGPGQDPQFLISFYEKMQSDKGSIPDRFSAQQFSDYHSELNMSSLELGDSALYFCASSLRTGGSGELFFGEGSRLTVL.

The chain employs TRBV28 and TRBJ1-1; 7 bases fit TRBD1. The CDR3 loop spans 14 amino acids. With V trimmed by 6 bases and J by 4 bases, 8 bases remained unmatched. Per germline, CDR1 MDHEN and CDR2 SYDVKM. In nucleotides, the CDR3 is TGTGCCAGCAGCTCCAGGGGGGCGCTCACTGAAGCTTTCTTT. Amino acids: CASSSRGALTEAFF.

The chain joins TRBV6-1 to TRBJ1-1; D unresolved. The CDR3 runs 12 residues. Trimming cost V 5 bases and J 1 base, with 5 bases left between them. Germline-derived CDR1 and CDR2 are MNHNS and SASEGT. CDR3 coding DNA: TGTGCCAGCAGTCGGCAGAACACTGAAGCTTTCTTT. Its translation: CASSRQNTEAFF.

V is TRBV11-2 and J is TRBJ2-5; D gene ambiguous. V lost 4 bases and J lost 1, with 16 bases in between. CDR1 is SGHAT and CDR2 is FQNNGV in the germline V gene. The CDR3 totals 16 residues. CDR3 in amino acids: CASSSDTPSSQETQYF. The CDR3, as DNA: TGTGCCAGCAGCTCAGACACACCGTCGTCCCAAGAGACCCAGTACTTC.

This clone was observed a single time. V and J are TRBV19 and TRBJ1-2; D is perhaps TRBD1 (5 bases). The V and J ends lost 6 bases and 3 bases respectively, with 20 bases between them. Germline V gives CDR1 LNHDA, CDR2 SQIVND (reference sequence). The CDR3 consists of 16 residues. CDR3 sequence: CASRERDGTSHYGYTF. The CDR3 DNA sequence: TGTGCCAGTAGGGAACGGGACGGCACTAGTCACTATGGCTACACCTTC.

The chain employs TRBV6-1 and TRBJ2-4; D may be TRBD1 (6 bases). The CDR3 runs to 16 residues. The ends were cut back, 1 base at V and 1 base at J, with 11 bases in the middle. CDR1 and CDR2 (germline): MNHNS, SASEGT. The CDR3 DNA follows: TGTGCCAGCAGTGAAGTAGGGGGATCGGCCAAAAACATTCAGTACTTC. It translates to CASSEVGGSAKNIQYF.

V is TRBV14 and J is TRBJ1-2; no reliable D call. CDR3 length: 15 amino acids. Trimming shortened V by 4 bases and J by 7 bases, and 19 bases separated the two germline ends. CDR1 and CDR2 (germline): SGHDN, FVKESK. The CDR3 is CASSPLGPFGVGYTF. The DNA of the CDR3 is TGTGCCAGCAGCCCCCTAGGGCCTTTCGGGGTTGGCTACACCTTC.

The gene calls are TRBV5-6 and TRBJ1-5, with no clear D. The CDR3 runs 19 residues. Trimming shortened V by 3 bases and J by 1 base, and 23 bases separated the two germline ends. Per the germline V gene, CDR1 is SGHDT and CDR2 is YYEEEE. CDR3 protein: CASSSKRETAFVSNQPQHF. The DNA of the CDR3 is TGTGCCAGCAGCTCCAAACGGGAAACGGCCTTCGTGAGCAATCAGCCCCAGCATTTT.

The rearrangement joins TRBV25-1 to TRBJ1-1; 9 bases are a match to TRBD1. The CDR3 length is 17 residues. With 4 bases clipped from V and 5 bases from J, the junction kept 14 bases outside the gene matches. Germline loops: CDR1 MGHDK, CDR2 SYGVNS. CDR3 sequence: CASSADITGGFKTEAFF. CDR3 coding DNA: TGTGCCAGCAGTGCCGATATCACAGGGGGCTTCAAAACTGAAGCTTTCTTT.

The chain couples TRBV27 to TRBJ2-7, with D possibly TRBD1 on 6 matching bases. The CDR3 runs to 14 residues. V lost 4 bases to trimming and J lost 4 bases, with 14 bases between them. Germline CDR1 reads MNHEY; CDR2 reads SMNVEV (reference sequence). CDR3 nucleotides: TGTGCCAGCAGTTCCTACAGGGTATTTTACGAGCAGTACTTC. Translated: CASSSYRVFYEQYF.

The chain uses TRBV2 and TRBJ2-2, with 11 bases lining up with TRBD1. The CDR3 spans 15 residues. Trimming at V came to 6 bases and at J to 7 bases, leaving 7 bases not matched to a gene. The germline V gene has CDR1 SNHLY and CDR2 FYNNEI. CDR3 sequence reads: CASSLDRGQGGELFF. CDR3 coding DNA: TGTGCCAGCAGCCTGGACAGGGGGCAGGGCGGGGAGCTGTTTTTT.